Following are 21 T cell receptor beta chains from one sample sequenced in a study of blood T cell repertoires in COVID-19 (dated by TCRdb to 2018 to 2021). The library was prepared using the immunoSEQ multiplex PCR assay. TCRdb re-hosts the immuneACCESS table, in-frame sequences only. Its copies lack some clones; in the studies checked, an unresolved V gene accounts for under half of them, and the cause for the rest is not known. Present in this sample are 200,000 to 250,000 clones, about 86% of which were seen just once. The ten largest clones capture more than 8.5% of the sample. The specimen was peripheral blood. The receptors derive from a woman aged 45-65 years with COVID-19, enrolled during active disease.

The chain has TRBV6-5 and TRBJ2-6; D is undetermined. This CDR3 spans 14 amino acids. The V gene's germline CDR1 is MNHEY and CDR2 SVGAGI. Trimming shortened V by 8 bases and J by 0 bases, and 8 bases separated the two germline ends. The CDR3 nucleotides read TGTGCCAGCGCGTGGTTCTCTGGGGCCAACGTCCTGACTTTC. The encoded protein is CASAWFSGANVLTF.

The rearrangement joins TRBV10-2 to TRBJ1-5; TRBD1 might be the D (5 bases). V was cut by 2 bases and J by 6 bases, with 14 bases left in between. CDR3 length equals 15 residues. Germline V gene sequence: CDR1 WSHSY, CDR2 SAAADI. The CDR3 DNA reads as TGCGCCAGCAGTGAGACAGGCCCGGTTGGTCAGCCCCAGCATTTT. It translates to CASSETGPVGQPQHF.

This rearrangement joins TRBV19 to TRBJ1-5; TRBD1 might be the D (5 bases). Germline CDR1 and CDR2: LNHDA and SQIVND (reference sequence). Trimming cost V 7 bases and J 4 bases, with 17 bases left between them. This CDR3 is 15 amino acids long. Written as DNA, the CDR3 is TGTGCCAGTAAGGGGCTCCCTAACCGGAATCAGCCCCAGCATTTT. It encodes CASKGLPNRNQPQHF.

The chain couples TRBV6-1 to TRBJ1-4; weak D call: TRBD1 (5 bases). The CDR3 covers 15 residues. The V gene's germline CDR1 is MNHNS and CDR2 SASEGT. The V end was cut by 0 bases, the J end by 7 bases, with 12 bases between. The CDR3 sequence is CASSEARRVGEKLFF. CDR3 DNA sequence: TGTGCCAGCAGTGAAGCGCGCAGGGTGGGTGAAAAACTGTTTTTT.

The V gene is TRBV5-1, the J gene TRBJ2-3; TRBD2 agrees at 11 bases. With V trimmed by 0 bases and J by 6 bases, 6 bases remained unmatched. CDR1 SGHRS and CDR2 YFSETQ come from the germline V gene. The CDR3 length is 16 residues. The CDR3 DNA follows: TGCGCCAGCAGCTTGGGACTAGCGGGGATGGGGGATACGCAGTATTTT. Protein product: CASSLGLAGMGDTQYF.

V gene TRBV7-6 combines with J gene TRBJ1-1; no definite D call. Germline V gene lookup returns CDR1 SGHVS and CDR2 FNYEAQ. V was pared by 5 bases and J by 1 base, with 8 bases between. This CDR3 comprises 13 residues. The CDR3 DNA reads as TGTGCCAGCAGCGGAGTAACGAACACTGAAGCTTTCTTT. This sequence encodes CASSGVTNTEAFF.

The chain is built from TRBV1 and TRBJ2-3; the table's D call TRBD1 went unverified against the DNA. TRBV1 represents a pseudogene. This CDR3 is built from 18 residues. In DNA form, the CDR3 reads TGCACCAGCAGCCCTCCCGCTTGGGCGTCTCCTAACACAGATACGCAGTATTTT. Protein: CTSSPPAWASPNTDTQYF.

The chain joins TRBV3-1 (or the pseudogene TRBV3-2) to TRBJ1-4; D call uncertain. The CDR3 has 16 residues. CDR1 is LGHDT and CDR2 is YNNKEL in the germline V gene (reference sequence). V was trimmed by 1 base and J by 12 bases, leaving 21 bases between them. CDR3 amino acids: CASSQVGNLHPEELFF. CDR3 sequence (DNA): TGTGCCAGCAGCCAAGTAGGCAACTTACATCCCGAGGAACTGTTTTTT.

This sequence joins TRBV9 and TRBJ2-5; D might be TRBD1 (6 bases). Germline V CDR1 and CDR2: SGDLS, YYNGEE. The CDR3 covers 13 residues. V was pared by 2 bases and J by 5 bases, with 10 bases between. The CDR3 DNA follows: TGTGCCAGCAGCGTCACAGGGCAGGAGACCCAGTACTTC. It encodes CASSVTGQETQYF.

Points on this clone: The same CDR3 can be traced to other DNA sequences in this sample. This sequence joins TRBV9 and TRBJ2-7, with TRBD1 identical over 9 bases. Trimming cost V 2 bases and J 4 bases; bases outside gene matches: 1. There are 13 residues in the CDR3. The germline V gene encodes CDR1 SGDLS and CDR2 YYNGEE. The CDR3 loop reads CASSVDRGYEQYF. The CDR3 DNA is TGTGCCAGCAGCGTTGACAGGGGGTACGAGCAGTACTTC.

The rearrangement joins TRBV19 to TRBJ2-3; TRBD2 might be the D (5 bases). The V gene lost 5 bases and the J gene lost 7 bases, with 16 bases spanning the gap. The CDR3 runs to 14 residues. Germline loops: CDR1 LNHDA, CDR2 SQIVND (reference sequence). The CDR3 reads CASSWGSEGNTQYF. As DNA, the CDR3 is TGTGCCAGTAGTTGGGGATCAGAGGGAAATACGCAGTATTTT.

This clone was observed a few times. The chain couples TRBV2 to TRBJ1-2; 7 bases match TRBD1. This CDR3 comprises 15 residues. The ends lost 6 bases at V and 7 bases at J; junction bases unmatched: 14. The germline CDR1 and CDR2 sequences are SNHLY and FYNNEI. The CDR3 reads CASRALRGRVGGYTF. The DNA of the CDR3 is TGTGCCAGCAGGGCCCTAAGGGGGCGGGTAGGTGGCTACACCTTC.

CDR3 sequence: CAWGRGSVGGDEQFF. The CDR3 DNA reads TGTGCCTGGGGGAGGGGTAGCGTGGGGGGCGATGAGCAGTTCTTC. This sequence joins TRBV30 and TRBJ2-1; possibly TRBD2 for D (7 bases). Germline CDR1 is GTSNPN and CDR2 is SVGIG (reference sequence). The CDR3 consists of 15 residues. V was clipped by 5 bases and J by 8 bases, with 22 bases between them.

The gene calls are TRBV19 and TRBJ1-1; TRBD1 aligns across 7 bases. The CDR3 spans 16 residues. The V and J ends lost 7 bases and 0 bases, in that order; junction bases with no gene match: 11. CDR1 is LNHDA and CDR2 is SQIVND in the germline V gene (reference sequence). The CDR3 DNA is TGTGCCAGTACCCGAAGGGGGACAGCGATGAACACTGAAGCTTTCTTT. This gives the protein CASTRRGTAMNTEAFF.

This chain connects TRBV7-8 to TRBJ1-5, with D uncertain. This CDR3 spans 12 amino acids. CDR1 is SGHVS, CDR2 FQNEAQ, per germline. With 6 bases removed from V and 6 bases from J, the gap between germline ends came to 9 bases. The CDR3 sequence: CASSRYGQPQHF. In nucleotides, the CDR3 is TGTGCCAGCAGTAGATACGGTCAGCCCCAGCATTTT.

V usage is TRBV7-6 and J usage is TRBJ1-5; 9 positions match TRBD1. After removal of 5 bases from V and 6 bases from J, the junction contained 5 bases not matched to a gene. Per the germline V gene, CDR1 is SGHVS and CDR2 is FNYEAQ. The CDR3 runs 14 residues. CDR3 coding DNA: TGTGCCAGCAGCCGGGACAGGGCGAGTCAGCCCCAGCATTTT. It is translated as CASSRDRASQPQHF.

The chain uses TRBV9 and TRBJ2-5; a weak D match, TRBD1 (6 bases). CDR1 and CDR2 (germline): SGDLS, YYNGEE. The CDR3 extends over 15 amino acids. Trimming pared 1 base from V and 4 bases from J, leaving 14 bases between. DNA for the CDR3: TGTGCCAGCAGCGTACGAACAGGGTCGGCAGAGACCCAGTACTTC. It specifies CASSVRTGSAETQYF.

This chain uses TRBV6-6 with TRBJ1-2; 10 bases map to TRBD1. Germline loops: CDR1 MNHNY, CDR2 SVGAGI (reference sequence). Trimming at V came to 6 bases and at J to 0 bases, leaving 13 bases not matched to a gene. This CDR3 contains 18 residues. The CDR3 DNA follows: TGTGCCAGCAGCCGATCGACAGGGGGCCTCATATCTAACTATGGCTACACCTTC. Its protein is CASSRSTGGLISNYGYTF.

The gene calls are TRBV5-6 and TRBJ2-2; TRBD2 matches at 10 bases. The germline gives CDR1 SGHDT, CDR2 YYEEEE. The ends lost 1 base at V and 7 bases at J; junction bases unmatched: 7. The CDR3 runs 16 residues. CDR3 sequence (DNA): TGTGCCAGCAGCTTGAGAGCGGGGGGGCCGGTCGGGGAGCTGTTTTTT. Amino acids: CASSLRAGGPVGELFF.

This rearrangement joins TRBV2 to TRBJ2-3; 12 nucleotides line up with TRBD1. CDR1 and CDR2 from the germline V gene are SNHLY and FYNNEI. With V trimmed by 9 bases and J by 5 bases, 9 bases remained unmatched. CDR3 size: 15 residues. CDR3 nucleotides: TGTGCCAGGGGACCGGGACAGGGGGCGCGAGATACGCAGTATTTT. Translating gives CARGPGQGARDTQYF.

J is TRBJ2-1 and V is TRBV19; 7 bases are shared with TRBD1. The CDR3 runs 16 residues. Trimming cost V 5 bases and J 3 bases; bases outside gene matches: 10. Per germline, CDR1 LNHDA and CDR2 SQIVND (reference sequence). This CDR3 is CASSPRQGPLYNEQFF. The CDR3 nucleotides read TGTGCCAGTAGTCCCCGACAGGGACCCCTCTACAATGAGCAGTTCTTC.